This entry lists 5 T cell receptor beta chains sequenced from one sample in a study of breast tumors, draining lymph nodes, adjacent tissues. The lymph nodes were axillary draining lymph nodes from breast cancer patients. TCRdb redid the calling of the multiplex PCR reads with MiXCR, one entry per CDR3 protein. The table records about 130,000 distinct CDR3 sequences, 21% of them present only once. Source material: axillary lymph node tissue. The source of these receptors is a female donor with breast cancer. Some clones in this sample may be carry-over from other donors' samples.

This clonotype came up a few times. This chain links TRBV5-4 with TRBJ2-7; TRBD2 aligns across 7 bases. Trimming removed 3 bases from V and 6 bases from J; junction bases left unmatched: 9. The CDR3 covers 14 residues. Germline V CDR1 and CDR2: SGHNT, YYREEE (reference sequence). The CDR3 DNA sequence: TGTGCCAGCAGCTGGGGGGGGGGGGATGTCGAGCAGTACTTC. Protein product: CASSWGGGDVEQYF.

There are many counts of this clonotype. The rearrangement joins TRBV7-6 to TRBJ2-7; 8 bases map to TRBD1. Germline V gives CDR1 SGHVS, CDR2 FNYEAQ. V gave up 4 bases and J gave up 1 base; unmatched junction bases: 15. This CDR3 spans 18 amino acids. This CDR3 is CASSSRPPGGEWSYEQYF. DNA of the CDR3: TGTGCCAGCAGCTCCCGCCCCCCAGGGGGCGAGTGGTCCTACGAGCAGTACTTC.

This clonotype was recorded a few times. Since a much larger clone is just one base distant, this may be a read error. The conserved closing phenylalanine or tryptophan is absent in this CDR3, likely reflecting a read error. The chain uses TRBV30 and TRBJ1-2, with D unclear. V was clipped by 0 bases and J by 3 bases, with 8 bases between them. The germline V gene encodes CDR1 GTSNPN and CDR2 SVGIG (reference sequence). The CDR3 is made up of 13 amino acids. CDR3 protein: CAWSVDGYYGYTS. CDR3 nucleotides: TGTGCCTGGAGTGTAGACGGGTACTATGGCTACACCTCC.

Worth noting for this clonotype: It may be a read error: a sequence one base away is much more abundant. This chain's CDR3 is CASSPRQGAGNGQFF. The CDR3 DNA reads TGTGCCAGCAGCCCACGACAGGGGGCCGGGAATGGGCAGTTCTTC. The chain joins TRBV11-3 to TRBJ2-1; 10 bases agree with TRBD1. The length of the CDR3 is 15 residues. The germline CDR1 and CDR2 sequences are SGHNT and YENEEA.

The table lists this clonotype with many counts. The rearrangement joins TRBV15 to TRBJ1-2; D is uncertain. The CDR3 spans 16 residues. Germline V lookup: CDR1 LNHNV, CDR2 YYDKDF (reference sequence). The V and J ends lost 5 bases and 4 bases respectively, with 20 bases between them. The CDR3 protein is CATSPPPAGSTYGYTF. CDR3 nucleotides: TGTGCCACCAGCCCCCCCCCCGCGGGGTCCACCTATGGCTACACCTTC.